These 19 T cell receptor beta chains originate from one sample sequenced in a study of long-term antiretroviral therapy in people with HIV. The libraries were made with immunoSEQ v3.0 at survey level. Sequencing was performed with immunoSEQ multiplex PCR; in TCRdb, only in-frame clones are kept and a portion is missing. The sample contains 20,000 to 30,000 clones, roughly 78% of which appear only once. This specimen consisted of unsorted PBMCs, obtained 1.2 years after starting antiretroviral therapy. Receptor source: a woman aged 35 to 49 with HIV.

The V and J genes are TRBV6-6 and TRBJ2-2; D may be TRBD1 (6 bases). V gave up 6 bases and J gave up 1 base, with 15 bases separating them. This CDR3 spans 16 amino acids. The germline V gene has CDR1 MNHNY and CDR2 SVGAGI (reference sequence). CDR3 protein: CASRGLGQRNTGELFF. The CDR3 nucleotides are TGTGCCAGCAGAGGTCTGGGACAACGGAACACCGGGGAGCTGTTTTTT.

V gene TRBV5-1 combines with J gene TRBJ1-1, with a possible D match to TRBD1 (6 bases). Per the germline V gene, CDR1 is SGHRS and CDR2 is YFSETQ. Trimming pared 0 bases from V and 2 bases from J, leaving 11 bases between. CDR3 length: 15 residues. DNA of the CDR3: TGCGCCAGCAGCTTGGGGGGACAATTTAACACTGAAGCTTTCTTT. Its translation: CASSLGGQFNTEAFF.

The chain recombines TRBV14 with TRBJ2-7, with D unresolved. Germline CDR1 SGHDN, CDR2 FVKESK. The CDR3 extends over 15 amino acids. Trimming shortened V by 1 base and J by 6 bases, and 16 bases separated the two germline ends. DNA for the CDR3: TGTGCCAGCAGCCAAGTATATGGGAAAGGAGTCGAGCAGTACTTC. It specifies CASSQVYGKGVEQYF.

The chain combines TRBV30 with TRBJ1-5, with 7 bases aligning to TRBD1. The CDR3 has 15 residues. CDR1 is GTSNPN, CDR2 SVGIG, per germline (reference sequence). Trimming removed 2 bases from V and 5 bases from J; junction bases left unmatched: 9. The CDR3 coding sequence is TGTGCCTGGAGTTTCAGGGGGGCTCGGGATCAGCCCCAGCATTTT. Its protein is CAWSFRGARDQPQHF.

This chain connects TRBV5-6 to TRBJ1-3; unclear D gene. There are 15 residues in the CDR3. Trimming pared 2 bases from V and 0 bases from J, leaving 9 bases between. Germline V gene sequence: CDR1 SGHDT, CDR2 YYEEEE. The CDR3: CASSFRVSSGNTIYF. Here the CDR3 DNA reads TGTGCCAGCAGCTTTAGGGTTAGCTCTGGAAACACCATATATTTT.

V usage is TRBV29-1 and J usage is TRBJ1-1; D gene ambiguous. V gave up 7 bases and J gave up 1 base, with 7 bases separating them. There are 11 residues in the CDR3. Germline CDR1 reads SQVTM; CDR2 reads ANQGSEA. CDR3 region: CSGNRNTEAFF. As DNA, the CDR3 is TGCAGCGGGAATCGGAACACTGAAGCTTTCTTT.

The chain couples TRBV30 to TRBJ2-6; a weak D match, TRBD2 (6 bases). With 7 bases removed from V and 3 bases from J, the gap between germline ends came to 22 bases. CDR3 length: 17 amino acids. The germline CDR1 and CDR2 sequences are GTSNPN and SVGIG (reference sequence). CDR3 loop: CASQEGARGGGANVLTF. Written as DNA, the CDR3 is TGTGCCTCCCAGGAAGGGGCCCGGGGAGGTGGGGCCAACGTCCTGACTTTC.

This chain connects TRBV19 to TRBJ1-2; D perhaps matches TRBD1 (5 bases). The V and J ends lost 0 bases and 3 bases respectively, with 11 bases between them. Germline V gene sequence: CDR1 LNHDA, CDR2 SQIVND (reference sequence). The length of the CDR3 is 15 residues. The DNA of the CDR3 is TGTGCCAGTAGTATAGAGCGGGACTCCTACTATGGCTACACCTTC. Amino acid sequence: CASSIERDSYYGYTF. The full variable domain, with the rest looked up from reference TRBV19 and TRBJ1-2, is DGGITQSPKYLFRKEGQNVTLSCEQNLNHDAMYWYRQDPGQGLRLIYYSQIVNDFQKGDIAEGYSVSREKKESFPLTVTSAQKNPTAFYLCASSIERDSYYGYTFGSGTRLTVV.

The chain is built from TRBV5-1 and TRBJ1-4; the D gene is possibly TRBD1 (5 bases). The CDR3 consists of 15 residues. Germline CDR1 SGHRS, CDR2 YFSETQ. Trimming removed 1 base from V and 6 bases from J, with 13 bases in between. The CDR3: CASSLHGREDEKLFF. CDR3 DNA sequence: TGCGCCAGCAGCTTGCACGGCAGGGAAGATGAAAAACTGTTTTTT.

This chain connects TRBV5-1 to TRBJ1-1, with 8 bases that match TRBD1. The germline V gene encodes CDR1 SGHRS and CDR2 YFSETQ. This CDR3 has 14 residues. J lost 6 bases, V lost 3 bases, and 7 bases had no gene match. This CDR3 is CASSSQGGQSEAFF. The CDR3 region has the DNA TGCGCCAGCAGCTCACAGGGGGGCCAGTCTGAAGCTTTCTTT.

The rearrangement links TRBV6-1 to TRBJ2-7, with D tentatively TRBD2 (5 bases). Trimming took off 8 bases at V and 1 base at J, with 12 bases between the two ends. CDR1 is MNHNS and CDR2 is SASEGT in the germline V gene. The CDR3 totals 13 residues. As DNA, the CDR3 is TGTGCCAGCGGGAGAGCAGCTTCCTACGAGCAGTACTTC. Translated: CASGRAASYEQYF.

This clone was detected only a few times. The chain carries TRBV5-7 and TRBJ1-6, with unresolved D. TRBV5-7 is noted as an ORF with a role that remains uncertain. This CDR3 comprises 16 residues. V gave up 0 bases and J gave up 5 bases, with 12 bases separating them. CDR3 protein: CASSLDETGNNSPLHF. The CDR3, as DNA: TGTGCCAGCAGCTTGGATGAGACGGGGAATAATTCACCCCTCCACTTT.

The chain uses TRBV2 and TRBJ2-1, with D uncertain. Germline V gene data show CDR1 as SNHLY and CDR2 as FYNNEI. The V end lost 4 bases, the J end lost 2 bases, and 6 bases lay between the germline ends. The CDR3 loop spans 13 amino acids. Written as DNA, the CDR3 is TGTGCCAGCAGTGCGGGTACCTACAATGAGCAGTTCTTC. Amino acids: CASSAGTYNEQFF.

The chain is built from TRBV21-1 and TRBJ1-6. TRBV21-1 is designated a pseudogene. The CDR3 consists of 17 residues. CDR3: CASSGPSGSRYNSPLHF. As DNA, the CDR3 is TGTGCCAGCAGTGGACCCTCGGGGTCGAGGTATAATTCACCCCTCCACTTT.

This rearrangement joins TRBV7-9 to TRBJ2-7, with TRBD1 identical over 7 bases. V lost 0 bases to trimming and J lost 0 bases; unmatched junction nucleotides: 5. This CDR3 contains 16 residues. Germline values: CDR1 SEHNR, CDR2 FQNEAQ (reference sequence). CDR3 sequence (DNA): TGTGCCAGCAGCTTAGCTATGGGACAGAGCTCCTACGAGCAGTACTTC. It yields the protein CASSLAMGQSSYEQYF.

This clone is medium-sized within its sample. The V call is TRBV19, the J call TRBJ1-3; D remains ambiguous. Germline V CDR1 and CDR2: LNHDA, SQIVND (reference sequence). The CDR3 has 10 residues. V was shortened by 10 bases and J by 8 bases, with 9 bases between the two germline ends. CDR3 in amino acids: CATLGDTIYF. Written as DNA, the CDR3 is TGTGCCACCTTAGGAGACACCATATATTTT.

This chain connects TRBV5-5 to TRBJ1-1; the D is unclear. CDR1 and CDR2 from the germline V gene are SGHKS and YYEKEE (reference sequence). The CDR3 covers 16 residues. V was clipped by 1 base and J by 0 bases, with 13 bases between them. The CDR3 bases are TGTGCCAGCAGCTTGAGAACAGCTGATTTGAACACTGAAGCTTTCTTT. Its translation is CASSLRTADLNTEAFF.

The V gene is TRBV19, the J gene TRBJ1-3; possibly TRBD1 for D (6 bases). Germline CDR1 LNHDA, CDR2 SQIVND (reference sequence). Trimming removed 4 bases from V and 0 bases from J, with 16 bases in between. The CDR3 has 17 residues. The CDR3 nucleotides read TGTGCCAGTAGTAGAGCCCAAAGGACAGTCTCTGGAAACACCATATATTTT. This translates into CASSRAQRTVSGNTIYF. Full variable domain (outside the CDR3, taken from reference TRBV19 and TRBJ1-3): DGGITQSPKYLFRKEGQNVTLSCEQNLNHDAMYWYRQDPGQGLRLIYYSQIVNDFQKGDIAEGYSVSREKKESFPLTVTSAQKNPTAFYLCASSRAQRTVSGNTIYFGEGSWLTVV.

The V call is TRBV27, the J call TRBJ2-7; no clear D gene. Looked up from germline, CDR1 is MNHEY and CDR2 is SMNVEV (reference sequence). Trimming took off 3 bases at V and 3 bases at J, with 6 bases between the two ends. The CDR3 totals 12 residues. This CDR3 reads CASSFKGYEQYF. The CDR3 DNA is TGTGCCAGCAGTTTTAAGGGCTACGAGCAGTACTTC.